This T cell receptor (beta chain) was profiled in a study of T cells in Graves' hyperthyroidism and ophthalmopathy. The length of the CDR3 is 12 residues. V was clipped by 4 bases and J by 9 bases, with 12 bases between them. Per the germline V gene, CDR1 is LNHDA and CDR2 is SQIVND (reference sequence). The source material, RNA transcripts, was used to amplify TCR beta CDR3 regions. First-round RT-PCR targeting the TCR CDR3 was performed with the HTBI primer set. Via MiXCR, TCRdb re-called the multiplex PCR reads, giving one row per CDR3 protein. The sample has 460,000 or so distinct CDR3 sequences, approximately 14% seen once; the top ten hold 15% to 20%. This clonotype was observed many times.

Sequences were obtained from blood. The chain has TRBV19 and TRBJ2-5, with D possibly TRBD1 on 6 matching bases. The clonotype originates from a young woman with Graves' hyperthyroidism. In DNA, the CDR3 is TGTGCCAGTAGTACAGGGGTGGTGGCCCAGTACTTC. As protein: CASSTGVVAQYF.